One and the same sample provided the 10 T cell receptor beta chains below, sequenced in a study of shared clonotypes between healthy human individuals. Generated by immunoSEQ multiplex PCR, the TCRdb table keeps only in-frame clones and is missing some. The table records about 1 million clones, more than 65% of them present only once. The source material was memory CD4+ T cells sorted from blood. Subset indicated: CD45RA-negative fraction. These receptors came from a man aged 18 to 30 in good health.

This clone came up many times. This chain links TRBV7-2 with TRBJ2-7; 10 bases are a match to TRBD1. CDR3 length equals 16 residues. With 3 bases clipped from V and 2 bases from J, the junction kept 7 bases outside the gene matches. CDR1 SGHTA and CDR2 FQGNSA come from the germline V gene. CDR3 DNA: TGTGCCAGCAGCTTGATTTTCGGACAGGGGGCCTACGAGCAGTACTTC. It yields the protein CASSLIFGQGAYEQYF.

This chain uses TRBV29-1 with TRBJ2-7, with D tentatively TRBD1 (6 bases). V was cut by 4 bases and J by 1 base, with 14 bases left in between. Germline CDR1 SQVTM, CDR2 ANQGSEA. The CDR3 has 14 residues. This CDR3 is CSVARDNLSYEQYF. The DNA of the CDR3 is TGCAGCGTTGCACGGGACAACTTATCCTACGAGCAGTACTTC.

This clone was recorded once. The chain employs TRBV7-9 and TRBJ2-5, with TRBD2 identical over 7 bases. V was pared by 4 bases and J by 0 bases, with 5 bases of the junction left unmatched. Germline V gives CDR1 SEHNR, CDR2 FQNEAQ (reference sequence). This CDR3 contains 15 residues. The CDR3, as DNA: TGTGCCAGCAGCTCGGACGGGACTAACCAAGAGACCCAGTACTTC. The encoded protein is CASSSDGTNQETQYF.

The rearrangement links TRBV28 to TRBJ2-5; TRBD1 aligns across 9 bases. Germline loops: CDR1 MDHEN, CDR2 SYDVKM. V shed 5 bases and J 5 bases; nucleotides not matched to a gene: 6. This CDR3 is built from 14 residues. The CDR3 loop reads CASSLTGGRETQYF. The CDR3 coding sequence is TGTGCCAGCAGTCTTACAGGGGGCAGGGAGACCCAGTACTTC. Together with reference TRBV28 and TRBJ2-5, the CDR3 gives the full variable domain: DVKVTQSSRYLVKRTGEKVFLECVQDMDHENMFWYRQDPGLGLRLIYFSYDVKMKEKGDIPEGYSVSREKKERFSLILESASTNQTSMYLCASSLTGGRETQYFGPGTRLLVL.

V usage is TRBV27 and J usage is TRBJ1-5; TRBD1 matches at 7 bases. Germline V CDR1 and CDR2: MNHEY, SMNVEV (reference sequence). The CDR3 covers 14 residues. With V trimmed by 5 bases and J by 2 bases, 3 bases remained unmatched. CDR3 sequence (DNA): TGTGCCAGCAGTGCCGGGACAGGCAATCAGCCCCAGCATTTT. Translation gives CASSAGTGNQPQHF.

V and J are TRBV6-5 and TRBJ1-5, with 7 bases matching TRBD1. V shed 6 bases and J 4 bases; nucleotides not matched to a gene: 3. Per the germline V gene, CDR1 is MNHEY and CDR2 is SVGAGI. The CDR3 has 13 amino acids. CDR3 sequence (DNA): TGTGCCAGCAGCTCGGGACAGAATCAGCCCCAGCATTTT. This gives the protein CASSSGQNQPQHF.

The chain links TRBV28 to TRBJ1-1; 7 nucleotides agree with TRBD1. This CDR3 is 17 amino acids long. Per germline, CDR1 MDHEN and CDR2 SYDVKM. The trim removed 3 bases at V and 4 bases at J, leaving 14 bases unmatched. CDR3 protein: CASSLGRGLDWGTEAFF. The CDR3 DNA reads TGTGCCAGCAGTTTGGGTAGGGGGCTTGATTGGGGCACTGAAGCTTTCTTT.

The chain has TRBV6-6 and TRBJ1-5, with a weak D call TRBD1 (5 bases). The CDR3 loop spans 13 amino acids. The V end was cut by 4 bases, the J end by 5 bases, with 9 bases between. Germline-derived CDR1 and CDR2 are MNHNY and SVGAGI (reference sequence). This CDR3 reads CASSSSGYQPQHF. CDR3 nucleotide sequence: TGTGCCAGCAGTTCGTCAGGGTATCAGCCCCAGCATTTT.

The rearrangement uses TRBV5-6 and TRBJ2-3, with D unclear. Trimming cost V 0 bases and J 3 bases, with 8 bases left between them. Germline CDR1 SGHDT, CDR2 YYEEEE. The CDR3 totals 14 residues. The CDR3 coding sequence is TGTGCCAGCAGCTTGGTGGGCCAGACAGATACGCAGTATTTT. Encoded protein: CASSLVGQTDTQYF.

The DNA of the CDR3 is TGTGCCATCGGACAGGGTAAAAAGGACACTGAAGCTTTCTTT. Its translation: CAIGQGKKDTEAFF. The chain recombines TRBV10-3 with TRBJ1-1, with TRBD1 identical over 8 bases. J lost 3 bases, V lost 8 bases, and 8 bases had no gene match. The CDR3 has 14 residues. Per germline, CDR1 ENHRY and CDR2 SYGVKD.